This TCR beta chain came from a study of blood T cell repertoires in COVID-19. Study-level background: Samples representing acute and convalescent COVID-19 were sourced from the United States, Italy and Spain.

Original analysis: How many nucleated cells were present was estimated from reference gene primer amplification. The protocol was immunoSEQ multiplex PCR, while the TCRdb copy is restricted to in-frame clones and leaves out a portion. The V and J calls and clone size are taken from that table; D and trimming were inferred from the DNA. This sample has 200,000 or so clones, with more than 65% found just once. Losses at the gene ends were 7 bases for V and 5 bases for J; bases not matched to a gene: 7. Per the germline V gene, CDR1 is ENHRY and CDR2 is SYGVKD. This CDR3 region has 13 residues. What was sequenced was peripheral blood. The chain carries TRBV10-3 and TRBJ2-7; TRBD1 matches at 8 bases. This TCR came from a woman in her 30s who had recovered from COVID-19. The CDR3 spells CAITSDRVNEQYF. The CDR3 nucleotides are TGTGCCATCACCTCGGACAGGGTGAACGAGCAGTACTTC.